These 26 T cell receptor beta chains came from one sample sequenced in a study of shared clonotypes between healthy human individuals. TCRdb's copy holds only in-frame clones and misses some; the assay was immunoSEQ multiplex PCR. This table holds fewer than 1.8 million clones, around 98.5% found once. The sample consisted of naive CD4+ T cells sorted from blood. Noted subset: CD45RA+ positively selected. The receptors shown here come from a man aged 25 to 40 in good health.

The chain has TRBV5-1 and TRBJ2-7; perhaps TRBD1 as D (5 bases). This CDR3 is 14 amino acids long. Germline V gene sequence: CDR1 SGHRS, CDR2 YFSETQ. V was cut by 4 bases and J by 1 base, with 12 bases left in between. CDR3: CASSKNRRSYEQYF. DNA of the CDR3: TGCGCCAGCAGCAAAAACAGGCGATCCTACGAGCAGTACTTC.

V usage is TRBV19 and J usage is TRBJ1-1; perhaps TRBD1 as D (6 bases). Germline values: CDR1 LNHDA, CDR2 SQIVND (reference sequence). CDR3 length equals 15 residues. V lost 6 bases to trimming and J lost 4 bases, with 18 bases between them. CDR3 bases: TGTGCCAGTAGCGAACAGGGAATGGGGAGCACTGAAGCTTTCTTT. This encodes CASSEQGMGSTEAFF.

This clone was counted once. V and J are TRBV20-1 and TRBJ1-1; D is ambiguous. Trimming pared 8 bases from V and 3 bases from J, leaving 10 bases between. The germline V gene has CDR1 DFQATT and CDR2 SNEGSKA (reference sequence). The CDR3 runs to 11 residues. The CDR3 coding sequence is TGCAGTTCCCCAAGTGACACTGAAGCTTTCTTT. Translation gives CSSPSDTEAFF.

The gene calls are TRBV28 and TRBJ1-1; 10 positions match TRBD1. Trimming at V came to 6 bases and at J to 4 bases, leaving 17 bases not matched to a gene. This CDR3 contains 18 residues. Germline CDR1 is MDHEN and CDR2 is SYDVKM. CDR3 region: CASSRRGQGGQGGTEAFF. Here the CDR3 DNA reads TGTGCCAGCAGCCGAAGAGGACAGGGGGGCCAAGGGGGCACTGAAGCTTTCTTT.

The rearrangement uses TRBV7-9 and TRBJ2-7; D gene unclear. This CDR3 contains 14 residues. The V and J ends lost 2 bases and 1 base respectively, with 9 bases between them. Germline V gene lookup returns CDR1 SEHNR and CDR2 FQNEAQ (reference sequence). DNA of the CDR3: TGTGCCAGCAGCTTAAGTTCCCGTTCCTACGAGCAGTACTTC. Protein: CASSLSSRSYEQYF.

Only one count was recorded for this clone. The CDR3 nucleotides are TGTGCCAGCAGCCCTAGCGGAGGGGATCTCTCCTACGAGCAGTACTTC. It codes for CASSPSGGDLSYEQYF. The chain joins TRBV5-4 to TRBJ2-7; TRBD2 matches 7 bases. V trimming: 4 bases; J trimming: 0 bases; junction bases outside the gene matches: 10. The CDR3 contains 16 residues. Per the germline V gene, CDR1 is SGHNT and CDR2 is YYREEE (reference sequence).

The rearrangement links TRBV2 to TRBJ2-1, with D unclear. The V and J ends lost 11 bases and 2 bases respectively, with 19 bases between them. Germline loops: CDR1 SNHLY, CDR2 FYNNEI. This CDR3 contains 15 residues. The CDR3 here is CARQPRPATYNEQFF. The CDR3 nucleotides are TGTGCCCGACAACCCCGGCCGGCTACCTACAATGAGCAGTTCTTC.

The rearrangement links TRBV11-2 to TRBJ2-1, with TRBD2 matching over 7 bases. V dropped 1 base and J dropped 5; count of bases not matched to a gene: 2. Per germline, CDR1 SGHAT and CDR2 FQNNGV. The CDR3 is 14 residues long. The CDR3 coding sequence is TGTGCCAGCAGCTTAGCGGGAGGCCACAATGAGCAGTTCTTC. Translation gives CASSLAGGHNEQFF. The full variable domain, in which reference TRBV11-2 and TRBJ2-1 provide the parts outside the CDR3, is EAGVAQSPRYKIIEKRQSVAFWCNPISGHATLYWYQQILGQGPKLLIQFQNNGVVDDSQLPKDRFSAERLKGVDSTLKIQPAKLEDSAVYLCASSLAGGHNEQFFGPGTRLTVL.

The chain carries TRBV4-3 and TRBJ2-1, with D unclear. CDR1 is LGHNA, CDR2 YSLEER, per germline. The CDR3 is made up of 14 amino acids. The V gene lost 0 bases and the J gene lost 8 bases, with 11 bases spanning the gap. Here the CDR3 DNA reads TGCGCCAGCAGCCAAGATTCCCCTGGGGATGAGCAGTTCTTC. Its translation: CASSQDSPGDEQFF.

The chain carries TRBV18 and TRBJ1-3, with no clear D. CDR1 is KGHSH and CDR2 is LQKENI in the germline V gene. The ends were cut back, 3 bases at V and 0 bases at J, with 12 bases in the middle. The CDR3 runs 16 residues. The CDR3 loop is CASSPTPGPSGNTIYF. DNA for the CDR3: TGTGCCAGCTCACCCACCCCGGGCCCCTCTGGAAACACCATATATTTT.

J is TRBJ2-7 and V is TRBV5-1, with 11 bases lining up with TRBD2. J lost 12 bases, V lost 3 bases, and 8 bases had no gene match. There are 13 residues in the CDR3. Germline CDR1 is SGHRS and CDR2 is YFSETQ. CDR3 DNA: TGCGCCAGCAGCTCCACTAGCGGGAGAGTAGTGTACTTC. It yields the protein CASSSTSGRVVYF.

V is TRBV18 and J is TRBJ2-2; the D is unclear. The V end was cut by 1 base, the J end by 7 bases, with 10 bases between. The CDR3 is 14 amino acids. The germline gives CDR1 KGHSH, CDR2 LQKENI. In nucleotides, the CDR3 is TGTGCCAGCTCACCACAGAACATGGGCGGGGAGCTGTTTTTT. This sequence encodes CASSPQNMGGELFF. Complete variable domain (other parts from reference TRBV18 and TRBJ2-2): NAGVMQNPRHLVRRRGQEARLRCSPMKGHSHVYWYRQLPEEGLKFMVYLQKENIIDESGMPKERFSAEFPKEGPSILRIQQVVRGDSAAYFCASSPQNMGGELFFGEGSRLTVL.

The chain carries TRBV7-9 and TRBJ2-5, with D uncertain. Germline V gives CDR1 SEHNR, CDR2 FQNEAQ (reference sequence). Trimming left V 4 bases short and J 5 bases short, with 11 bases between. CDR3 size: 13 residues. CDR3 sequence reads: CASSSMTGETQYF. DNA of the CDR3: TGTGCCAGCAGCTCGATGACTGGGGAGACCCAGTACTTC.

Note on this clone: A read error may account for a junction end that differs from germline. This sequence joins TRBV28 and TRBJ2-5; the D is unclear. From germline, CDR1 is MDHEN and CDR2 SYDVKM. CDR3 length equals 12 residues. The CDR3: CAAAETPLTLDF. In DNA, the CDR3 is TGTGCCGCGGCCGAGACACCCTTAACATTGGACTTC.

This chain joins TRBV5-1 and TRBJ2-1; D is uncertain. The CDR3 runs 14 residues. Germline values: CDR1 SGHRS, CDR2 YFSETQ. Trimming took 0 bases from V and 7 from J, leaving 11 bases between them. For the CDR3, the DNA is TGCGCCAGCAGCTTGGACGCAGGCCCTAATGAGCAGTTCTTC. Amino acid sequence: CASSLDAGPNEQFF.

The chain employs TRBV7-8 and TRBJ1-2, with D possibly matching TRBD1 (5 bases). CDR1 SGHVS and CDR2 FQNEAQ come from the germline V gene. Trimming shortened V by 3 bases and J by 7 bases, and 15 bases separated the two germline ends. The CDR3 is made up of 14 amino acids. The DNA for the CDR3 is TGTGCCAGCAGCTTGGCCCGGGACTCACCTGGCTACACCTTC. This gives the protein CASSLARDSPGYTF.

The chain links TRBV7-9 to TRBJ2-7; a weak D match, TRBD1 (6 bases). The germline V gene has CDR1 SEHNR and CDR2 FQNEAQ (reference sequence). The CDR3 totals 14 residues. Trimming shortened V by 3 bases and J by 5 bases, and 14 bases separated the two germline ends. Here the CDR3 reads CASSFLRGLNEQYF. The CDR3 DNA sequence: TGTGCCAGCAGCTTCCTGAGGGGGTTAAACGAGCAGTACTTC.

Written as DNA, the CDR3 is TGTGCCAGCAGCAAAACGGGAGACCACTACAATGAGCAGTTCTTC. It translates to CASSKTGDHYNEQFF. The chain combines TRBV7-9 with TRBJ2-1; the D gene is possibly TRBD2 (6 bases). The germline V gene has CDR1 SEHNR and CDR2 FQNEAQ (reference sequence). The CDR3 sequence is 15 residues long. Trimming cost V 5 bases and J 3 bases, with 14 bases left between them.

This clone has more than one count but fewer than ten. V and J are TRBV21-1 and TRBJ1-1. TRBV21-1 is a listed pseudogene. This CDR3 has 9 amino acids. CDR3 sequence reads: CAAKTEAFF. CDR3 nucleotides: TGTGCCGCCAAGACTGAAGCTTTCTTT.

The genes are TRBV11-1 and TRBJ2-5; D possibly corresponds to TRBD2 (5 bases). The CDR3 runs 15 residues. Per the germline V gene, CDR1 is SGHAT and CDR2 is FQDESV (reference sequence). V gave up 5 bases and J gave up 0 bases, with 13 bases separating them. The chain's CDR3 is CASSLGGRNQETQYF. The DNA of the CDR3 is TGTGCCAGCAGCCTAGGAGGTCGAAACCAAGAGACCCAGTACTTC.

The V call is TRBV18, the J call TRBJ2-1, with D uncertain. Per germline, CDR1 KGHSH and CDR2 LQKENI. The CDR3 covers 15 residues. V lost 1 base, J lost 3 bases, and 10 bases lay in between. The CDR3 region has the DNA TGTGCCAGCTCACCACGAAGGGCAAACTACAATGAGCAGTTCTTC. Translating gives CASSPRRANYNEQFF. Full variable domain (outside the CDR3, taken from reference TRBV18 and TRBJ2-1): NAGVMQNPRHLVRRRGQEARLRCSPMKGHSHVYWYRQLPEEGLKFMVYLQKENIIDESGMPKERFSAEFPKEGPSILRIQQVVRGDSAAYFCASSPRRANYNEQFFGPGTRLTVL.

The chain combines TRBV5-1 with TRBJ1-4; TRBD1 might be the D (6 bases). CDR1 is SGHRS and CDR2 is YFSETQ in the germline V gene. There are 16 residues in the CDR3. Trimming removed 5 bases from V and 3 bases from J, with 17 bases in between. CDR3 loop: CASRQGGEDPNEKLFF. In DNA, the CDR3 is TGCGCCAGCAGGCAAGGGGGGGAGGACCCTAATGAAAAACTGTTTTTT.

The chain combines TRBV14 with TRBJ1-1; TRBD1 is a possible D gene (5 bases). Germline V gene data show CDR1 as SGHDN and CDR2 as FVKESK. This CDR3 is built from 15 residues. V gave up 0 bases and J gave up 5 bases, with 13 bases separating them. CDR3: CASSQEPGGGTEAFF. The CDR3 DNA reads TGTGCCAGCAGCCAAGAACCCGGGGGAGGTACTGAAGCTTTCTTT. Based on the CDR3 plus reference TRBV14 and TRBJ1-1, the full variable domain is EAGVTQFPSHSVIEKGQTVTLRCDPISGHDNLYWYRRVMGKEIKFLLHFVKESKQDESGMPNNRFLAERTGGTYSTLKVQPAELEDSGVYFCASSQEPGGGTEAFFGQGTRLTVV.

V is TRBV9 and J is TRBJ2-1, with D perhaps TRBD2 (6 bases). The germline V gene has CDR1 SGDLS and CDR2 YYNGEE. V was cut by 0 bases and J by 0 bases, with 13 bases left in between. The CDR3 covers 17 residues. The CDR3, as DNA: TGTGCCAGCAGCGTAGATCACGGGGGAAGCTCCTACAATGAGCAGTTCTTC. Amino acid sequence: CASSVDHGGSSYNEQFF.

The count of this clone is one. Here the CDR3 reads CASLPRTSGRVSFKNIQYF. The CDR3 DNA follows: TGTGCCAGCCTTCCCAGGACTAGCGGGAGGGTGTCGTTTAAAAACATTCAGTACTTC. This sequence joins TRBV2 and TRBJ2-4; 15 positions match TRBD2. Germline values: CDR1 SNHLY, CDR2 FYNNEI. V dropped 8 bases and J dropped 4; count of bases not matched to a gene: 15. The length of the CDR3 is 19 residues.

V is TRBV2 and J is TRBJ1-4; D is undetermined. V gave up 4 bases and J gave up 0 bases, with 12 bases separating them. Germline CDR1 is SNHLY and CDR2 is FYNNEI. This CDR3 has 16 residues. This chain's CDR3 is CASSGGEGATNEKLFF. CDR3 nucleotide sequence: TGTGCCAGCAGTGGTGGGGAGGGTGCAACTAATGAAAAACTGTTTTTT.